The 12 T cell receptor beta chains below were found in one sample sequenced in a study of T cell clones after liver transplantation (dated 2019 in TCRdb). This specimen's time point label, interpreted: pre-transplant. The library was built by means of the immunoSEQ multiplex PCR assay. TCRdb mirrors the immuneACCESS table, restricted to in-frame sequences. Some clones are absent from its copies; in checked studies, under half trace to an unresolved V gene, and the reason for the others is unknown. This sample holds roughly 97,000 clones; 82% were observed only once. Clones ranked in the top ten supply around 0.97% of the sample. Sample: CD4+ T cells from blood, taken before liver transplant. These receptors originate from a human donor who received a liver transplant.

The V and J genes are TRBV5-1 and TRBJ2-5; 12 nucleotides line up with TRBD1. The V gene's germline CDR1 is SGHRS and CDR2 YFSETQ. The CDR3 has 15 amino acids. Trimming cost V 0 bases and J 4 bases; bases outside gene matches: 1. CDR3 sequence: CASSLEGQGAETQYF. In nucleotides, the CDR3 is TGCGCCAGCAGCTTGGAGGGACAGGGGGCAGAGACCCAGTACTTC.

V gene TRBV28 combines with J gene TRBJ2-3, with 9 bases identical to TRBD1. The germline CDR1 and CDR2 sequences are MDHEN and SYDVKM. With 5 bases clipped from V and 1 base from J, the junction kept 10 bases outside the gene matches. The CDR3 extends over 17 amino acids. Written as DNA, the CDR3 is TGTGCCAGCAGTCGAGGACAGGGGAGTGTAGGCACAGATACGCAGTATTTT. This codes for CASSRGQGSVGTDTQYF.

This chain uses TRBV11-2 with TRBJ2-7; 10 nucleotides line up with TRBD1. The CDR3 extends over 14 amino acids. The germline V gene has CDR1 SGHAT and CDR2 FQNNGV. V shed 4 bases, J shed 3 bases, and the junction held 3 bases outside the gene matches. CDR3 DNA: TGTGCCAGCAGCTCGGGACAGGGGCGCTACGAGCAGTACTTC. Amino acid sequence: CASSSGQGRYEQYF.

CDR3: CASSEVSGYHTEAFF. DNA of the CDR3: TGTGCCAGCAGTGAAGTTTCAGGGTACCACACTGAAGCTTTCTTT. The chain carries TRBV25-1 and TRBJ1-1, with D perhaps matching TRBD1 (5 bases). Per the germline V gene, CDR1 is MGHDK and CDR2 is SYGVNS. Trimming shortened V by 2 bases and J by 3 bases, and 13 bases separated the two germline ends. The CDR3 is 15 amino acids. Filled out from reference TRBV25-1 and TRBJ1-1, the complete variable domain reads EADIYQTPRYLVIGTGKKITLECSQTMGHDKMYWYQQDPGMELHLIHYSYGVNSTEKGDLSSESTVSRIRTEHFPLTLESARPSHTSQYLCASSEVSGYHTEAFFGQGTRLTVV.

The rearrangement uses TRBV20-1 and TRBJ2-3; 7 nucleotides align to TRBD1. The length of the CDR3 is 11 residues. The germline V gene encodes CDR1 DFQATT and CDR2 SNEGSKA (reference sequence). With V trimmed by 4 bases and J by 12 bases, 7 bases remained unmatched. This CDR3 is CSATPRDSQYF. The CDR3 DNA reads TGCAGTGCTACTCCTCGGGACAGCCAGTATTTT.

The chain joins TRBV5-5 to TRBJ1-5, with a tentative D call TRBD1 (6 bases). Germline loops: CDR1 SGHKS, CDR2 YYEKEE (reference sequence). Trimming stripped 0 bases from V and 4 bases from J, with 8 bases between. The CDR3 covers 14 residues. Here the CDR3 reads CASSLAQGNQPQHF. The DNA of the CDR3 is TGTGCCAGCAGCTTGGCACAGGGTAATCAGCCCCAGCATTTT. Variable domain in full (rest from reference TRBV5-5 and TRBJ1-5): DAGVTQSPTHLIKTRGQQVTLRCSPISGHKSVSWYQQVLGQGPQFIFQYYEKEERGRGNFPDRFSARQFPNYSSELNVNALLLGDSALYLCASSLAQGNQPQHFGDGTRLSIL.

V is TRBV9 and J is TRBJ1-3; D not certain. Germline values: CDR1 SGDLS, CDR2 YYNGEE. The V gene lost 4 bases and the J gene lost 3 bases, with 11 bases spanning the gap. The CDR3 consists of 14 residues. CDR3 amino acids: CASSPSNSGNTIYF. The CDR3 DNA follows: TGTGCCAGCAGCCCTAGCAATAGTGGAAACACCATATATTTT.

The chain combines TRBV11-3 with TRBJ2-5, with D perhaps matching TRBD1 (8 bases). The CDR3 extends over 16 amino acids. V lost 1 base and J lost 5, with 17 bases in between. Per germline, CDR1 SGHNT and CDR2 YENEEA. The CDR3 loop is CASSLGSGGGSETQYF. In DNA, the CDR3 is TGTGCCAGCAGCTTAGGCTCAGGGGGCGGGAGTGAGACCCAGTACTTC.

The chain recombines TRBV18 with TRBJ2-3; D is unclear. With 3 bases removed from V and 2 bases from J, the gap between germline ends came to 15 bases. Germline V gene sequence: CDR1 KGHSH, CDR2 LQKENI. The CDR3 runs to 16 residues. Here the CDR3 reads CASSPAVVLLTDTQYF. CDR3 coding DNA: TGTGCCAGCTCACCCGCAGTCGTCCTTCTCACAGATACGCAGTATTTT.

The DNA of the CDR3 is TGTGCCAGCAGTGACCCGGGACAGGCCTACTATGGCTACACCTTC. Translated, it gives CASSDPGQAYYGYTF. The chain is built from TRBV25-1 and TRBJ1-2; 8 bases agree with TRBD1. Germline V gene data show CDR1 as MGHDK and CDR2 as SYGVNS. The CDR3 is 15 residues long. V was clipped by 3 bases and J by 3 bases; unmatched bases: 6.

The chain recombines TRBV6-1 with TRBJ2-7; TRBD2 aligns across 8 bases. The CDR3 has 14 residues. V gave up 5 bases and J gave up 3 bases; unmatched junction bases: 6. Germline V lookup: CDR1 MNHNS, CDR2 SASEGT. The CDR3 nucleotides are TGTGCCAGCAGTAAGGGACTAGTAAGCTACGAGCAGTACTTC. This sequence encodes CASSKGLVSYEQYF.

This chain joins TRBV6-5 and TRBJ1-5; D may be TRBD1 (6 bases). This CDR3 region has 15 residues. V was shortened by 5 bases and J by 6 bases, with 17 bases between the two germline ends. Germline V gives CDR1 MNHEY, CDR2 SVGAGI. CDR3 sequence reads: CASSLTGTRSQPQHF. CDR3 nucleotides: TGTGCCAGCAGTCTGACAGGAACGCGCAGTCAGCCCCAGCATTTT.